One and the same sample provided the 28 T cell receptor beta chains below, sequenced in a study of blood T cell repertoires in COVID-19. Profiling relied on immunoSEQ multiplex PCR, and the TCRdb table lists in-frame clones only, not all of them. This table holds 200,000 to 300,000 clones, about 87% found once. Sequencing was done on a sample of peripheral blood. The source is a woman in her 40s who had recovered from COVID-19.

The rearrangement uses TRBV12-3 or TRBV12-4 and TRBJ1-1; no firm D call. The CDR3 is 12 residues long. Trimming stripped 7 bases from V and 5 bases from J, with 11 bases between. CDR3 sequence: CASTLGRTEAFF. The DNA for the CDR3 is TGTGCCAGCACCCTAGGGAGAACTGAAGCTTTCTTT.

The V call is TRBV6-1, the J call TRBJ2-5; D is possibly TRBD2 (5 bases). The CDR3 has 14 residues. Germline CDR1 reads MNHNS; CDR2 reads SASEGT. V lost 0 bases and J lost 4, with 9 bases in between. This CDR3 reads CASSEAIGVETQYF. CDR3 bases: TGTGCCAGCAGTGAAGCGATCGGGGTAGAGACCCAGTACTTC.

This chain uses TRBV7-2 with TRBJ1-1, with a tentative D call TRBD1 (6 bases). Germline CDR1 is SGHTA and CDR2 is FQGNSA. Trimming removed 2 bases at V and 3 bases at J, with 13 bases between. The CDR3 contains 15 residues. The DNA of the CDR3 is TGTGCCAGCAGCTTATTTAGGGGGTCGGACACTGAAGCTTTCTTT. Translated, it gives CASSLFRGSDTEAFF.

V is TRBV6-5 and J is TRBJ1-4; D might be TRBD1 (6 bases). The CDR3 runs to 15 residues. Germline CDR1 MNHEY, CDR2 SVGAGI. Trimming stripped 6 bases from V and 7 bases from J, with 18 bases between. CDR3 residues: CASRGTGIKGEKLFF. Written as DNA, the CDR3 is TGTGCCAGCAGAGGAACAGGGATTAAGGGTGAAAAACTGTTTTTT.

As DNA, the CDR3 is TGTGCCAGCAGCTTAGGGGGTAAGGTGAATGAAGCTTTCTTT. This sequence encodes CASSLGGKVNEAFF. V and J are TRBV5-4 and TRBJ1-1; TRBD1 might be the D (6 bases). The CDR3 spans 14 residues. Germline lookup yields CDR1 SGHNT and CDR2 YYREEE (reference sequence). Trimming cost V 2 bases and J 7 bases, with 15 bases left between them.

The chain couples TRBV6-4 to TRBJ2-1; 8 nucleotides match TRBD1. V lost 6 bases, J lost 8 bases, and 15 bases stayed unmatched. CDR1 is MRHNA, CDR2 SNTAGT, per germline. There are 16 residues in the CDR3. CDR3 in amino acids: CASRGLGTGPEDEQFF. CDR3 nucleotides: TGTGCCAGCAGGGGTTTGGGGACAGGCCCCGAGGATGAGCAGTTCTTC.

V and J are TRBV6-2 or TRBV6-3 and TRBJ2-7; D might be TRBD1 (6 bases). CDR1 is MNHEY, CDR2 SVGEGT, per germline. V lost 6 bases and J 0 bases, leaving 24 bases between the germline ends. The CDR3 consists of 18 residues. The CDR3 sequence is CASSRRPADSRYSYEQYF. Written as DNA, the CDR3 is TGTGCCAGCAGCCGACGGCCCGCGGACAGCCGCTACTCCTACGAGCAGTACTTC.

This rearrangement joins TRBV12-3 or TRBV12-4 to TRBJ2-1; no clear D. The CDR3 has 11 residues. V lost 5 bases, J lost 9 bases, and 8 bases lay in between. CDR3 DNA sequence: TGTGCCAGCAGTGACTCGCGTGAGCAGTTCTTC. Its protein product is CASSDSREQFF.

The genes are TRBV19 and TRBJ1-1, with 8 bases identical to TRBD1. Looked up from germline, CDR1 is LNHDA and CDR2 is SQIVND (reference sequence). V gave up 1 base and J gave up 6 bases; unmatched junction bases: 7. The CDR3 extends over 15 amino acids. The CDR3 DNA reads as TGTGCCAGTAGTATAGTCGCAGGGGGCGGGCCTGAAGCTTTCTTT. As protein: CASSIVAGGGPEAFF.

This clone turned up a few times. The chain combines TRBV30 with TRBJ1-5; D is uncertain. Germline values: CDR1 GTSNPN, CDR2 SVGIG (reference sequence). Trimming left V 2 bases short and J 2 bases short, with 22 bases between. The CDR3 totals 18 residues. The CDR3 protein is CAWSFSGKGLMGNQPQHF. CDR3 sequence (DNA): TGTGCCTGGAGTTTCTCGGGGAAGGGATTGATGGGCAATCAGCCCCAGCATTTT.

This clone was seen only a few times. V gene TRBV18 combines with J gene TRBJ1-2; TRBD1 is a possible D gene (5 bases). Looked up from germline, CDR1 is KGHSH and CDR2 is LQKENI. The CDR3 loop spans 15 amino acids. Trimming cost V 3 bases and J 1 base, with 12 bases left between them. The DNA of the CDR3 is TGTGCCAGCTCACCCGGGGAGGGGTTTAACTATGGCTACACCTTC. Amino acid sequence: CASSPGEGFNYGYTF.

The CDR3 nucleotides read TGTGCCACCGGACAGGGGGCGGCAGAGACCCAGTACTTC. Its protein product is CATGQGAAETQYF. This chain connects TRBV27 to TRBJ2-5; 11 nucleotides align to TRBD1. The CDR3 length is 13 residues. Trimming cost V 10 bases and J 4 bases; bases outside gene matches: 5. The germline gives CDR1 MNHEY, CDR2 SMNVEV (reference sequence).

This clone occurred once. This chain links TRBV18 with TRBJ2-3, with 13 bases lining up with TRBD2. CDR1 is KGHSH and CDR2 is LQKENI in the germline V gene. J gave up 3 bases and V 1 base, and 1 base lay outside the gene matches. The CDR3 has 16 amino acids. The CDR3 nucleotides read TGTGCCAGCTCACCACGGGGACTAGCGGGGACAGATACGCAGTATTTT. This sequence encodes CASSPRGLAGTDTQYF.

Here the CDR3 reads CASSFSPGVGYEQYF. DNA for the CDR3: TGTGCCAGCAGCTTCTCCCCAGGGGTTGGTTACGAGCAGTACTTC. V is TRBV7-2 and J is TRBJ2-7; D possibly corresponds to TRBD1 (6 bases). The CDR3 runs 15 residues. The V and J ends lost 3 bases and 4 bases respectively, with 16 bases between them. The V gene's germline CDR1 is SGHTA and CDR2 FQGNSA.

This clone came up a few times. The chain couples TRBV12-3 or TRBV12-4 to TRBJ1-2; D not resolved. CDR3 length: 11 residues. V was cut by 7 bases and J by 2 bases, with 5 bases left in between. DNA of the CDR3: TGTGCCAGCACGGTGAACTATGGCTACACCTTC. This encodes CASTVNYGYTF.

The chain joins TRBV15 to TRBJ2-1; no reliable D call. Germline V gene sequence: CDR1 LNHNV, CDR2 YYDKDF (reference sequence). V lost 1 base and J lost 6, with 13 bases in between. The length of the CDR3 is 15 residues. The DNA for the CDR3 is TGTGCCACCAGCAGAGGAGTGATCAACTCCAATGAGCAGTTCTTC. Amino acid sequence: CATSRGVINSNEQFF.

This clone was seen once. CDR3 sequence: CASSMGHYEQFF. CDR3 in DNA: TGTGCCAGTAGTATGGGACACTATGAGCAGTTCTTC. The chain recombines TRBV19 with TRBJ2-1, with a possible D match to TRBD1 (6 bases). V was shortened by 3 bases and J by 8 bases, with 8 bases between the two germline ends. Looked up from germline, CDR1 is LNHDA and CDR2 is SQIVND (reference sequence). The CDR3 covers 12 residues.

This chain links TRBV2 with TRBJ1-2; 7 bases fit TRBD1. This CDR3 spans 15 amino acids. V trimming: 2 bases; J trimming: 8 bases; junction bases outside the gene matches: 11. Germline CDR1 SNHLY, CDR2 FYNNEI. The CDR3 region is CASSERRRTGEGYTF. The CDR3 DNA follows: TGTGCCAGCAGTGAAAGAAGAAGGACAGGAGAAGGCTACACCTTC.

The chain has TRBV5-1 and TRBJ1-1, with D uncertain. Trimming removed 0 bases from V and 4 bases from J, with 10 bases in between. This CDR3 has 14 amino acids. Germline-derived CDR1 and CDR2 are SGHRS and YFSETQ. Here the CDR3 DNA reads TGCGCCAGCAGCTTGGATCCGGGGTCCACTGAAGCTTTCTTT. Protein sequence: CASSLDPGSTEAFF.

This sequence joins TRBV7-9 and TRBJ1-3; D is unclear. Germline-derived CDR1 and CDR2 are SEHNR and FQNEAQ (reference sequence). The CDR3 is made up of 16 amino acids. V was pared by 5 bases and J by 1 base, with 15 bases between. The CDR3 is CASSPRFGGSGNTIYF. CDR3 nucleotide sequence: TGTGCCAGCAGCCCGCGGTTTGGAGGGTCTGGAAACACCATATATTTT.

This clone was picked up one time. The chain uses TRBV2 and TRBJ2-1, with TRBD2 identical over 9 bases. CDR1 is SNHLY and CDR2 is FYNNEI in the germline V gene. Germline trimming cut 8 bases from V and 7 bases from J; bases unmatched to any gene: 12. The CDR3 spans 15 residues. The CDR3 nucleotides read TGTGCCAGCTCTTGGGTAGCGGGGGTGTCAAATGAGCAGTTCTTC. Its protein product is CASSWVAGVSNEQFF.

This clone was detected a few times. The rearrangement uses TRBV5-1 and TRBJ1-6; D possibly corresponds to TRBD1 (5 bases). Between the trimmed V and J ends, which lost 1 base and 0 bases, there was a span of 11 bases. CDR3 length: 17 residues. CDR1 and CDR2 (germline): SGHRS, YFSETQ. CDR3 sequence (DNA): TGCGCCAGCAGCTTGATAGGGCAGGGCTCCTATAATTCACCCCTCCACTTT. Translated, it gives CASSLIGQGSYNSPLHF.

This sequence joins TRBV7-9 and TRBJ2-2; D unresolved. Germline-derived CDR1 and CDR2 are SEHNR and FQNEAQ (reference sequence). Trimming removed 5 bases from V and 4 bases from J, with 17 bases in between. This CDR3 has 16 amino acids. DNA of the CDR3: TGTGCCAGCAGCGACAAAAGTCTCCTAAGCACCGGGGAGCTGTTTTTT. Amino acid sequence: CASSDKSLLSTGELFF. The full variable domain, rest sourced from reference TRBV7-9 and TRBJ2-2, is DTGVSQNPRHKITKRGQNVTFRCDPISEHNRLYWYRQTLGQGPEFLTYFQNEAQLEKSRLLSDRFSAERPKGSFSTLEIQRTEQGDSAMYLCASSDKSLLSTGELFFGEGSRLTVL.

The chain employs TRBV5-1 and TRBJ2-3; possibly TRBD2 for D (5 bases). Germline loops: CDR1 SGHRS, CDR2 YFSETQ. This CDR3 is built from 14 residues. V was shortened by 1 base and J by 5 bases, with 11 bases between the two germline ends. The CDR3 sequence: CASSLFIGKDTQYF. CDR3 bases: TGCGCCAGCAGCTTGTTCATCGGGAAAGATACGCAGTATTTT.

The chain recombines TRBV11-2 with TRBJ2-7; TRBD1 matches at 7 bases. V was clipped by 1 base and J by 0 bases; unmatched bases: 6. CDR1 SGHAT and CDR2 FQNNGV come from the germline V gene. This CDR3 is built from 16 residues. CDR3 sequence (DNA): TGTGCCAGCAGCTTAGGAGTTGACAGGGACTCCTACGAGCAGTACTTC. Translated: CASSLGVDRDSYEQYF.

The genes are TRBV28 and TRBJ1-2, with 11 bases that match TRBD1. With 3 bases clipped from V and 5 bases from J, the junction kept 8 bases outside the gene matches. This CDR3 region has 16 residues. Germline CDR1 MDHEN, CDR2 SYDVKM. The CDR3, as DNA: TGTGCCAGCAGTTTCCATCGGACAGGGGGCGGGTATGGCTACACCTTC. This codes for CASSFHRTGGGYGYTF.

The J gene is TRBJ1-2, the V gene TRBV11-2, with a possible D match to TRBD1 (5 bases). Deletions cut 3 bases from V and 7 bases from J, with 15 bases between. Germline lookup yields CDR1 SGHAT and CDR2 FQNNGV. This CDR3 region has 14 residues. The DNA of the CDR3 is TGTGCCAGCAGCTTTGGGGGAGGGTTGCCTGGCTACACCTTC. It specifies CASSFGGGLPGYTF.

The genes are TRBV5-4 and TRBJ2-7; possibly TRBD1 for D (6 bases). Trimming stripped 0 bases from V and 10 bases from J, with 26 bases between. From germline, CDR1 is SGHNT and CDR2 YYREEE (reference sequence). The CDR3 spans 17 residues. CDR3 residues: CASSLGVYRVPESEQYF. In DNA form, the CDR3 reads TGTGCCAGCAGCTTGGGGGTGTACAGGGTGCCGGAATCCGAACAGTACTTC.